The 22 T cell receptor beta chains below all came from one sample that was sequenced in a study of long-term antiretroviral therapy in people with HIV. The assay, immunoSEQ v3.0, was run at survey level. Sequenced by immunoSEQ multiplex PCR; TCRdb stores in-frame clones only, minus some. Here the sample spans 20,000 to 30,000 clones, 85% being singletons. The sample consisted of unsorted PBMCs, taken 2.3 years after starting antiretroviral therapy. These receptor sequences come from a middle-aged man with HIV.

V and J are TRBV5-1 and TRBJ2-3; 8 nucleotides align to TRBD2. Germline V gene sequence: CDR1 SGHRS, CDR2 YFSETQ. The ends lost 0 bases at V and 6 bases at J; junction bases unmatched: 6. The CDR3 covers 15 residues. CDR3 sequence reads: CASSLEVGGGDTQYF. CDR3 sequence (DNA): TGCGCCAGCAGCTTGGAAGTCGGGGGGGGCGATACGCAGTATTTT.

The chain's CDR3 is CAITTGGPTDTQYF. For the CDR3, the DNA is TGTGCCATCACGACAGGGGGCCCCACAGATACGCAGTATTTT. This sequence joins TRBV10-3 and TRBJ2-3; 10 positions agree with TRBD1. J lost 2 bases, V lost 7 bases, and 3 bases had no gene match. Germline assignment: CDR1 ENHRY and CDR2 SYGVKD. The CDR3 sequence is 14 residues long.

This rearrangement joins TRBV7-9 to TRBJ2-3; 9 bases fit TRBD2. V trimming: 6 bases; J trimming: 2 bases; junction bases outside the gene matches: 6. Per the germline V gene, CDR1 is SEHNR and CDR2 is FQNEAQ (reference sequence). The CDR3 has 15 amino acids. The CDR3 DNA reads TGTGCCAGCAGTCAGCCTAGCGGGGTCACAGATACGCAGTATTTT. Amino acids: CASSQPSGVTDTQYF.

This clone was detected only once. This chain joins TRBV4-1 and TRBJ2-7, with no clear D. This CDR3 is 15 amino acids long. CDR1 and CDR2 from the germline V gene are MGHRA and YSYEKL. The V and J ends lost 0 bases and 2 bases respectively, with 11 bases between them. CDR3 nucleotide sequence: TGCGCCAGCAGCCAAGATCCACCACCAACCTACGAGCAGTACTTC. Translation: CASSQDPPPTYEQYF.

This chain uses TRBV7-9 with TRBJ2-3, with unresolved D. The V gene lost 5 bases and the J gene lost 2 bases, with 14 bases spanning the gap. The CDR3 runs to 15 residues. Germline CDR1 SEHNR, CDR2 FQNEAQ (reference sequence). CDR3: CASSAAGPYTDTQYF. Written as DNA, the CDR3 is TGTGCCAGCAGCGCAGCCGGGCCCTACACAGATACGCAGTATTTT.

In this sample, this clone turned up a few times. V and J are TRBV19 and TRBJ1-5; 9 bases map to TRBD1. The CDR3 is made up of 17 amino acids. Trimming removed 0 bases from V and 6 bases from J; junction bases left unmatched: 9. Germline loops: CDR1 LNHDA, CDR2 SQIVND (reference sequence). CDR3 coding DNA: TGTGCCAGTAGTATAGATCATTTTGGGACAGGGCTTCAGCCCCAGCATTTT. Protein sequence: CASSIDHFGTGLQPQHF.

The gene calls are TRBV18 and TRBJ1-1; perhaps TRBD1 as D (6 bases). CDR1 KGHSH and CDR2 LQKENI come from the germline V gene. Trimming removed 2 bases at V and 4 bases at J, with 17 bases between. This CDR3 spans 16 amino acids. CDR3 residues: CASSPLSGQGSTEAFF. CDR3 in DNA: TGTGCCAGCTCACCATTGAGTGGCCAGGGGAGCACTGAAGCTTTCTTT.

The J gene is TRBJ1-3, the V gene TRBV5-1; 7 bases line up with TRBD1. V dropped 3 bases and J dropped 0; count of bases not matched to a gene: 6. The CDR3 is 16 residues long. Germline assignment: CDR1 SGHRS and CDR2 YFSETQ. The CDR3 region is CASSSDGQVSGNTIYF. Written as DNA, the CDR3 is TGCGCCAGCAGCTCCGACGGACAGGTCTCTGGAAACACCATATATTTT.

The V and J genes are TRBV12-5 and TRBJ1-4, with a possible D match to TRBD1 (5 bases). This CDR3 is 13 amino acids long. Germline V lookup: CDR1 LGHNT, CDR2 FRNRAP. Trimming cost V 4 bases and J 8 bases, with 11 bases left between them. The CDR3 loop is CASGSGIGEKLFF. The CDR3 nucleotides are TGTGCTAGTGGTTCAGGGATTGGAGAAAAACTGTTTTTT.

The chain is built from TRBV19 and TRBJ1-1; 7 positions agree with TRBD1. The V gene end was trimmed by 5 bases and the J gene end by 0 bases; junction bases not matched to a gene: 6. The CDR3 totals 15 residues. The germline V gene has CDR1 LNHDA and CDR2 SQIVND (reference sequence). CDR3 protein: CASSLQGQVNTEAFF. In DNA form, the CDR3 reads TGTGCCAGTAGTCTACAGGGGCAGGTGAACACTGAAGCTTTCTTT. The full variable domain, its missing parts supplied by reference TRBV19 and TRBJ1-1, is DGGITQSPKYLFRKEGQNVTLSCEQNLNHDAMYWYRQDPGQGLRLIYYSQIVNDFQKGDIAEGYSVSREKKESFPLTVTSAQKNPTAFYLCASSLQGQVNTEAFFGQGTRLTVV.

Turning to this clone: One junction end does not reproduce the germline sequence, and a read error may be involved. J is TRBJ1-2 and V is TRBV7-9; 8 positions match TRBD1. The CDR3 is made up of 16 amino acids. The V gene's germline CDR1 is SEHNR and CDR2 FQNEAQ (reference sequence). The CDR3: CASSLYGTGDNYGYTF. DNA for the CDR3: TGTGCCAGCAGCCTCTACGGGACAGGAGATAACTACGGCTACACCTTC.

This chain joins TRBV7-8 and TRBJ1-4; no clear D. CDR3 length: 16 amino acids. Germline CDR1 reads SGHVS; CDR2 reads FQNEAQ. Trimming removed 1 base from V and 3 bases from J, with 12 bases in between. CDR3 in DNA: TGTGCCAGCAGCTTAGGGTCGGGGTTGGCTAATGAAAAACTGTTTTTT. Amino acids: CASSLGSGLANEKLFF.

This clone was observed a few times. The chain employs TRBV4-1 and TRBJ2-2, with 10 nucleotides matching TRBD2. The CDR3 is made up of 19 amino acids. Germline lookup yields CDR1 MGHRA and CDR2 YSYEKL. The ends lost 0 bases at V and 1 base at J; junction bases unmatched: 8. CDR3 residues: CASSQDGLAGGQNTGELFF. The CDR3 DNA sequence: TGCGCCAGCAGCCAAGATGGGTTAGCGGGGGGACAGAACACCGGGGAGCTGTTTTTT.

J is TRBJ1-1 and V is TRBV27; the D gene is possibly TRBD1 (6 bases). Germline V lookup: CDR1 MNHEY, CDR2 SMNVEV (reference sequence). This CDR3 spans 15 amino acids. Trimming shortened V by 1 base and J by 4 bases, and 13 bases separated the two germline ends. The CDR3 here is CASSLFAGDPTEAFF. In DNA, the CDR3 is TGTGCCAGCAGTTTATTTGCAGGGGATCCCACTGAAGCTTTCTTT.

The count of this clone is one. The J gene is TRBJ2-1, the V gene TRBV6-1; TRBD1 matches at 7 bases. CDR3 size: 17 residues. V lost 4 bases, J lost 2 bases, and 11 bases stayed unmatched. Germline V gene sequence: CDR1 MNHNS, CDR2 SASEGT. CDR3 DNA: TGTGCCAGCAGTGTTTCCCCTTGGGACAGCACCTACAATGAGCAGTTCTTC. It specifies CASSVSPWDSTYNEQFF.

The chain joins TRBV7-8 to TRBJ2-5; 9 bases align to TRBD2. The trim removed 3 bases at V and 0 bases at J, leaving 5 bases unmatched. In germline, CDR1 is SGHVS, CDR2 FQNEAQ. CDR3 length: 16 residues. The chain's CDR3 is CASSFPGLANQETQYF. Here the CDR3 DNA reads TGTGCCAGCAGCTTCCCGGGACTAGCAAACCAAGAGACCCAGTACTTC.

This chain links TRBV5-1 with TRBJ1-1; D is unclear. Trimming left V 1 base short and J 0 bases short, with 16 bases between. CDR1 and CDR2 from the germline V gene are SGHRS and YFSETQ. This CDR3 contains 17 residues. The CDR3 DNA reads as TGCGCCAGCAGCTTGAGAAGTGGCAGCCCCATGAACACTGAAGCTTTCTTT. Translation gives CASSLRSGSPMNTEAFF.

The chain carries TRBV4-1 and TRBJ1-1, with 7 bases lining up with TRBD1. Germline CDR1 and CDR2: MGHRA and YSYEKL. The trim removed 1 base at V and 0 bases at J, leaving 14 bases unmatched. This CDR3 is built from 19 residues. The CDR3 bases are TGCGCCAGCAGCCAAGCTACGGGACAGTTTTTCGCCTTGAACACTGAAGCTTTCTTT. Amino acids: CASSQATGQFFALNTEAFF.

Of note for this clone: A read error may produce the germline difference seen at one junction end. The V call is TRBV7-7, the J call TRBJ2-5; no firm D call. This CDR3 has 15 amino acids. CDR1 and CDR2 (germline): SSHAT, FNYEAQ (reference sequence). The CDR3 sequence: CASSLGSDLSETQYF. The CDR3, as DNA: TGTGCTAGCAGCTTAGGGTCCGACTTGAGCGAGACCCAGTACTTC.

V gene TRBV30 combines with J gene TRBJ2-2; D is unresolved. Germline CDR1 is GTSNPN and CDR2 is SVGIG (reference sequence). Trimming cost V 4 bases and J 0 bases, with 3 bases left between them. The CDR3 has 12 residues. This CDR3 is CAWMTNTGELFF. CDR3 DNA: TGTGCCTGGATGACGAACACCGGGGAGCTGTTTTTT.

CDR3 in DNA: TGCGCCAGCAGCCCGGGACACCGGACTAGCGGTAACACCGGGGAGCTGTTTTTT. Protein product: CASSPGHRTSGNTGELFF. The V and J genes are TRBV10-1 and TRBJ2-2; 10 bases agree with TRBD2. Germline CDR1 reads WNHNN; CDR2 reads SYGVQD (reference sequence). After removal of 6 bases from V and 2 bases from J, the junction contained 12 bases not matched to a gene. The CDR3 extends over 18 amino acids.

V is TRBV6-5 and J is TRBJ2-5; no definite D call. Trimming removed 2 bases from V and 3 bases from J, with 10 bases in between. The CDR3 contains 14 residues. Per germline, CDR1 MNHEY and CDR2 SVGAGI. CDR3 sequence: CASSYGGDKETQYF. CDR3 DNA sequence: TGTGCCAGCAGTTACGGTGGTGATAAAGAGACCCAGTACTTC.